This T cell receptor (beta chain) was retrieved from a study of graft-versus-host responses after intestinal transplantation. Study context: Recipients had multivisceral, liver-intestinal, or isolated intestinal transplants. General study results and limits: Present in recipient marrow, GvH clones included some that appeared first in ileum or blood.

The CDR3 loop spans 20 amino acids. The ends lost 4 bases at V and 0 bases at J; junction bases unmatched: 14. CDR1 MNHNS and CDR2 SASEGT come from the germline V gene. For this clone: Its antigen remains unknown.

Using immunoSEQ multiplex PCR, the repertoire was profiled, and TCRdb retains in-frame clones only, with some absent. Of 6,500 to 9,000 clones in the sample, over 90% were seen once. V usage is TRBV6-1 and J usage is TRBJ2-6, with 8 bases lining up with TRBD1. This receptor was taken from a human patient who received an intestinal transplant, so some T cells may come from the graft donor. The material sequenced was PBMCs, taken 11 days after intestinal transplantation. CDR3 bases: TGTGCCAGCAGTGGTCGGGGGTGGGACAGGAACCTCTCTGGGGCCAACGTCCTGACTTTC. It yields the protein CASSGRGWDRNLSGANVLTF.